The rows below give T cell receptor beta chains drawn from one sample of a study of radiotherapy plus CTLA-4 blockade in lung cancer. The method was immunoSEQ multiplex PCR; TCRdb's version includes in-frame clones alone and lacks a portion of them. Among fewer than 50,000 clones listed, over 55% were seen once. The sample here was peripheral blood, taken from a patient treated with radiotherapy plus ipilimumab. The source of these receptors is a human donor with non-small cell lung cancer who had a partial response to radiotherapy plus ipilimumab. Both conserved end residues are part of each CDR3. A D gene is named only where the DNA matches it firmly. Expanded clones are given a class, and other clones once, few, many or no size at all.

clone size | J gene | V gene | D gene | CDR3 protein | CDR3 DNA
. | TRBJ2-3 | TRBV6-1 | . | CASTPPTDTQYF | TGTGCCAGCACCCCTCCTACAGATACGCAGTATTTT
. | TRBJ2-1 | TRBV5-1 | TRBD2 | CASSLATGGNEQFF | TGCGCCAGCAGCTTGGCCACGGGAGGCAATGAGCAGTTCTTC
. | TRBJ1-1 | TRBV6-5 | . | CASRKTWRETEAFF | TGTGCCAGCCGAAAGACGTGGAGGGAGACTGAAGCTTTCTTT
. | TRBJ1-2 | TRBV19 | TRBD1 | CASSILLGQGLGYTF | TGTGCCAGTAGTATACTCCTCGGACAGGGACTTGGCTACACCTTC
medium-sized | TRBJ1-2 | TRBV19 | . | CASSIQGRANYGYTF | TGTGCCAGTAGTATTCAGGGGAGGGCTAACTATGGCTACACCTTC
. | TRBJ1-5 | TRBV28 | . | CATLQGGANQPQHF | TGTGCCACCCTCCAAGGGGGGGCTAATCAGCCCCAGCATTTT
. | TRBJ2-7 | TRBV9 | . | CASSVGIGAYEQYF | TGTGCCAGCAGCGTAGGGATAGGGGCCTACGAGCAGTACTTC
once | TRBJ2-7 | TRBV13 | . | CAGNRGAGEQYF | TGTGCCGGCAATAGGGGAGCGGGCGAGCAGTACTTC
few | TRBJ2-7 | TRBV6-1 | TRBD2 | CASSDRGGLKYEQYF | TGTGCCAGCAGTGACCGGGGGGGACTCAAATACGAGCAGTACTTC
. | TRBJ2-3 | TRBV19 | . | CASSETSTDTQYF | TGTGCCAGTAGTGAGACTAGCACAGATACGCAGTATTTT
few | TRBJ2-7 | TRBV5-6 | TRBD2 | CASSSSSGSPYEQYF | TGTGCCAGCAGCTCGTCTAGCGGGAGCCCCTACGAGCAGTACTTC
few | TRBJ2-1 | TRBV6-1 | . | CASSDPGNEQFF | TGTGCCAGCAGTGACCCCGGTAATGAGCAGTTCTTC
. | TRBJ1-1 | TRBV7-7 | . | CASSLNSNTEAFF | TGTGCTAGCAGCTTAAACAGCAACACTGAAGCTTTCTTT
. | TRBJ2-5 | TRBV4-3 | TRBD2 | CASSQERLTSGGNQETQYF | TGCGCCAGCAGCCAAGAAAGGTTGACTAGCGGGGGTAACCAAGAGACCCAGTACTTC
. | TRBJ1-5 | TRBV19 | . | CASRMRRAVNQPQHF | TGTGCCAGTAGAATGAGGAGGGCAGTCAATCAGCCCCAGCATTTT
. | TRBJ2-1 | TRBV7-9 | TRBD2 | CASSLGSGRNEQFF | TGTGCCAGCAGCTTAGGCAGCGGGAGGAATGAGCAGTTCTTC
. | TRBJ2-7 | TRBV6-5 | TRBD1 | CASRSGGDFYEQYF | TGTGCCAGCAGATCAGGGGGAGATTTCTACGAGCAGTACTTC
. | TRBJ1-4 | TRBV10-1 | . | CASSERAGRNEKLFF | TGCGCCAGCAGTGAGCGGGCAGGGAGGAATGAAAAACTGTTTTTT
once | TRBJ2-7 | TRBV5-1 | TRBD2 | CASRVSGSEPLYEQYF | TGCGCCAGCAGAGTTAGCGGGAGTGAACCCCTTTACGAGCAGTACTTC
. | TRBJ1-2 | TRBV6-1 | TRBD1 | CASSDPGTGSSYTF | TGTGCCAGCAGTGATCCCGGGACAGGGTCCAGCTACACCTTC
. | TRBJ2-6 | TRBV5-4 | . | CASSSEVSGANVLTF | TGTGCCAGCTCCAGTGAGGTTTCTGGGGCCAACGTCCTGACTTTC
few | TRBJ2-3 | TRBV7-9 | . | CASSFRGTDTQYF | TGTGCCAGCAGCTTCCGGGGCACAGATACGCAGTATTTT
. | TRBJ2-7 | TRBV5-1 | TRBD2 | CASSPSLAGGYEQYF | TGCGCCAGCAGCCCCTCACTAGCGGGAGGCTACGAGCAGTACTTC
few | TRBJ2-1 | TRBV4-2 | TRBD2 | CASSRASGGADEQFF | TGTGCCAGCAGCCGAGCTAGCGGGGGGGCCGATGAGCAGTTCTTC
. | TRBJ2-3 | TRBV9 | . | CASSSFTDTQYF | TGTGCCAGCAGTTCTTTCACAGATACGCAGTATTTT
. | TRBJ2-2 | TRBV19 | TRBD1 | CASSIGTGRNTGELFF | TGTGCCAGTAGTATTGGGACAGGACGGAACACCGGGGAGCTGTTTTTT
many | TRBJ1-2 | TRBV7-9 | . | CASSLRPGAGDYGYTF | TGTGCCAGCAGCTTAAGGCCAGGGGCCGGCGACTATGGCTACACCTTC
. | TRBJ2-7 | TRBV9 | TRBD2 | CASSVGSGGPYEQYF | TGTGCCAGCAGCGTAGGTAGCGGGGGCCCCTACGAGCAGTACTTC
. | TRBJ1-1 | TRBV4-3 | . | CASSQEIYSTEAFF | TGCGCCAGCAGCCAAGAGATCTATTCCACTGAAGCTTTCTTT
few | TRBJ1-2 | TRBV25-1 | TRBD1 | CASSLGTGNYGYTF | TGTGCCAGCAGTCTGGGGACAGGGAACTATGGCTACACCTTC
. | TRBJ1-2 | TRBV7-2 | . | CASSSQTGSRAGGYTF | TGTGCCAGCAGCTCCCAGACAGGTTCCCGAGCGGGGGGCTACACCTTC
. | TRBJ2-2 | TRBV6-5 | TRBD2 | CASSSSGGAGRELFF | TGTGCCAGCAGTTCCAGCGGGGGGGCGGGGCGGGAGCTGTTTTTT
. | TRBJ2-3 | TRBV5-4 | TRBD2 | CASSLLLAGTDTQYF | TGTGCCAGCAGCTTGTTGCTAGCGGGCACAGATACGCAGTATTTT
. | TRBJ2-7 | TRBV7-9 | . | CASSPERTPGDEQYF | TGTGCCAGCAGCCCGGAGCGGACCCCCGGGGACGAGCAGTACTTC
. | TRBJ2-1 | TRBV5-1 | . | CASSHYNEQFF | TGCGCCAGCAGCCATTACAATGAGCAGTTCTTC
few | TRBJ1-6 | TRBV11-1 | . | CASSPRGNNSPLHF | TGTGCCAGCAGCCCTCGCGGTAATAATTCACCCCTCCACTTT
. | TRBJ1-6 | TRBV5-1 | . | CASSWGGDDSPLHF | TGCGCCAGCAGCTGGGGGGGGGACGATTCACCCCTCCACTTT
. | TRBJ2-7 | TRBV6-5 | TRBD1 | CASSYRRGQHEQYF | TGTGCCAGCAGTTACCGCAGGGGGCAACACGAGCAGTACTTC
. | TRBJ2-2 | TRBV5-4 | TRBD2 | CASSRTSGGAGELFF | TGTGCCAGCAGCCGGACTAGCGGGGGGGCCGGGGAGCTGTTTTTT
. | TRBJ1-3 | TRBV7-8 | . | CASSFQAGDYPGNTIYF | TGTGCCAGCAGCTTTCAGGCCGGGGATTATCCTGGAAACACCATATATTTT
medium-sized | TRBJ1-1 | TRBV5-1 | . | CASRGVRFMNTEAFF | TGCGCCAGCAGAGGGGTCCGCTTCATGAACACTGAAGCTTTCTTT
many | TRBJ1-2 | TRBV7-6 | TRBD1 | CASSRDSNYGYTF | TGTGCCAGCAGCCGGGACAGTAACTATGGCTACACCTTC
. | TRBJ1-5 | TRBV7-2 | . | CASSLNRIGTYSNQPQHF | TGTGCCAGCAGCTTAAACAGAATAGGTACTTATAGCAATCAGCCCCAGCATTTT
few | TRBJ1-1 | TRBV19 | TRBD1 | CASSPQGARREAFF | TGTGCCAGTAGTCCTCAGGGGGCGCGGCGTGAAGCTTTCTTT
. | TRBJ2-5 | TRBV9 | TRBD1 | CASSRDRGGETQYF | TGTGCCAGCAGCCGGGACAGGGGAGGAGAGACCCAGTACTTC
once | TRBJ2-2 | TRBV6-1 | TRBD2 | CASTPGTSGYGELFF | TGTGCCAGCACGCCGGGGACTAGCGGTTATGGGGAGCTGTTTTTT
few | TRBJ1-3 | TRBV27 | . | CASSLSPGSGNTIYF | TGTGCCAGCAGTTTGTCTCCGGGGTCTGGAAACACCATATATTTT
few | TRBJ1-5 | TRBV2 | . | CASSFGRENQPQHF | TGTGCCAGCAGTTTTGGACGGGAAAATCAGCCCCAGCATTTT
. | TRBJ2-2 | TRBV4-3 | TRBD2 | CASSQEGLAGTGNTGELFF | TGCGCCAGCAGCCAAGAAGGCCTAGCGGGGACTGGGAACACCGGGGAGCTGTTTTTT
few | TRBJ1-1 | TRBV18 | . | CASSPGLDREAFF | TGTGCCAGCTCACCCGGCTTAGACAGGGAAGCTTTCTTT
. | TRBJ1-2 | TRBV7-2 | . | CASSLVGAGYGYTF | TGTGCCAGCAGCTTAGTGGGGGCAGGGTACGGCTACACCTTC
. | TRBJ1-2 | TRBV5-4 | TRBD1 | CASSSSGTGNYGYTF | TGTGCCAGCAGCTCCTCCGGGACAGGGAACTATGGCTACACCTTC
. | TRBJ1-2 | TRBV9 | . | CASSRPPQDHYTF | TGTGCCAGCAGCAGACCACCCCAGGATCACTACACCTTC
. | TRBJ2-1 | TRBV2 | . | CASNNRDSNNEQFF | TGTGCCAGCAACAACCGGGACTCCAACAATGAGCAGTTCTTC
. | TRBJ2-3 | TRBV6-1 | . | CASSDLDTQYF | TGTGCCAGCAGTGACTTAGATACGCAGTATTTT
. | TRBJ1-5 | TRBV10-2 | . | CASRRDSFSNQPQHF | TGCGCCAGCAGACGGGACTCCTTCTCCAATCAGCCCCAGCATTTT
. | TRBJ1-1 | TRBV9 | . | CASSVGPNTEAFF | TGTGCCAGCAGCGTAGGGCCGAACACTGAAGCTTTCTTT
once | TRBJ2-4 | TRBV13 | TRBD2 | CASSVGLAGGLSKNIQYF | TGTGCCAGCAGCGTGGGACTAGCGGGAGGATTGTCCAAAAACATTCAGTACTTC
. | TRBJ2-4 | TRBV30 | TRBD1 | CAWKLQGAGNIQYF | TGTGCCTGGAAGCTTCAGGGGGCGGGAAACATTCAGTACTTC